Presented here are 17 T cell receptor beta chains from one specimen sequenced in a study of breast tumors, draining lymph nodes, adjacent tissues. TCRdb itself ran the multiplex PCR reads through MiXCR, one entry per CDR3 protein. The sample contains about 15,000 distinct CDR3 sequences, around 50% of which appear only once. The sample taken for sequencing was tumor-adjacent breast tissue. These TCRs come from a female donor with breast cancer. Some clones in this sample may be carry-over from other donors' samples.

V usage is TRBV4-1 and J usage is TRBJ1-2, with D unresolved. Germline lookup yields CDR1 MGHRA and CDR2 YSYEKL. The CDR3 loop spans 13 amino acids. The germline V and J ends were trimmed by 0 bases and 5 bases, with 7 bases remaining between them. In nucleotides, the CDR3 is TGCGCCAGCAGCCAAGAACAGATTTATGGCTACACCTTC. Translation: CASSQEQIYGYTF.

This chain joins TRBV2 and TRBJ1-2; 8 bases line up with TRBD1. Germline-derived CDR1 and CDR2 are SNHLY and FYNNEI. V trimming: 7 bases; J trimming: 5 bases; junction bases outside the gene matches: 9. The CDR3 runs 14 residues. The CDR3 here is CASIGDRGYYGYTF. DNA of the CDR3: TGTGCCAGCATAGGTGACAGGGGATATTATGGCTACACCTTC.

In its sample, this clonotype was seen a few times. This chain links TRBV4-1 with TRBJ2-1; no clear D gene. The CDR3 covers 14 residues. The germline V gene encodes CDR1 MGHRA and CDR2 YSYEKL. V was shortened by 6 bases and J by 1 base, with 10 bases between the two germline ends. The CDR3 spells CASRGQFSYNEQFF. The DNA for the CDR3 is TGCGCCAGCAGAGGGCAGTTTTCCTACAATGAGCAGTTCTTC.

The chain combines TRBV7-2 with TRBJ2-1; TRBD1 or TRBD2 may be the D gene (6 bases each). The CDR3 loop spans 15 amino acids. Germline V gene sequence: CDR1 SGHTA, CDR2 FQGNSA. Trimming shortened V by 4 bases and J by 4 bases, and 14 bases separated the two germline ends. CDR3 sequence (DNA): TGTGCCAGCAGCTGGGGGGCCAGGGCATACAATGAGCAGTTCTTC. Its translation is CASSWGARAYNEQFF.

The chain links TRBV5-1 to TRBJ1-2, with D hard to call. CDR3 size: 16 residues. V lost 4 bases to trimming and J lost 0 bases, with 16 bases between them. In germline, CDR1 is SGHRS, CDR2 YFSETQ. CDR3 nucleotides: TGCGCCAGCAGCCCTTCTCAAACAAGTTCTAACTATGGCTACACCTTC. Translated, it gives CASSPSQTSSNYGYTF.

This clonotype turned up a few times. CDR3 bases: TGCGCCAGCAGTGGAAAGGGACTAGCGGGGGACTACGAGCAGTACTTC. This translates into CASSGKGLAGDYEQYF. The V gene is TRBV10-1, the J gene TRBJ2-7; 14 bases match TRBD2. V was clipped by 4 bases and J by 3 bases; unmatched bases: 5. This CDR3 is 16 amino acids long. The germline V gene has CDR1 WNHNN and CDR2 SYGVQD (reference sequence).

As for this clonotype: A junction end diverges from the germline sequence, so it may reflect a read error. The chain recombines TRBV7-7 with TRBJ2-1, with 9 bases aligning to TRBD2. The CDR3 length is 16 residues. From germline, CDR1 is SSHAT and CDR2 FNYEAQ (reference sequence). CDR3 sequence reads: CASSLGSSGSFNEQFF. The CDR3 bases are TGTGCTAGCAGCTTAGGAAGTAGCGGGAGTTTCAATGAGCAGTTCTTC.

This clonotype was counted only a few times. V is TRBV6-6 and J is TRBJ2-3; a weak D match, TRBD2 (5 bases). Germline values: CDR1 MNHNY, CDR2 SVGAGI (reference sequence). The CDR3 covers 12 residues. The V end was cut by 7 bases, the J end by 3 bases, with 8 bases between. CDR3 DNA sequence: TGTGCCAGCACTTCGGGAACAGATACGCAGTATTTT. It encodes CASTSGTDTQYF.

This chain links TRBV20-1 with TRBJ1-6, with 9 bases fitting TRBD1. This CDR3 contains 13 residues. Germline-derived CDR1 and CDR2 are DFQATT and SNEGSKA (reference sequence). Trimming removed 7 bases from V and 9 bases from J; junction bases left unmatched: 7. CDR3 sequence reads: CSVPGQGFSPLHF. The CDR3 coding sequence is TGCAGTGTCCCGGGACAGGGTTTTTCACCCCTCCACTTT.

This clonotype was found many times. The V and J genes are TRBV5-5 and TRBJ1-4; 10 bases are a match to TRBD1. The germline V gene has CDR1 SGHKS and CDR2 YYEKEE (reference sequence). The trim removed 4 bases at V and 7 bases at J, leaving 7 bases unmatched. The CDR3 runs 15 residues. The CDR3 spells CASSPWTGGTEKLFF. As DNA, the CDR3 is TGTGCCAGCAGCCCGTGGACAGGGGGTACTGAAAAACTGTTTTTT.

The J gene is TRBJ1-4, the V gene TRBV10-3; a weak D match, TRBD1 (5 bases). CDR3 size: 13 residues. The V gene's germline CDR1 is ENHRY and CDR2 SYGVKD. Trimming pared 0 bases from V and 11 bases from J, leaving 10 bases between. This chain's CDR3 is CAISESMGGKLFF. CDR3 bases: TGTGCCATCAGTGAGTCGATGGGGGGGAAACTGTTTTTT.

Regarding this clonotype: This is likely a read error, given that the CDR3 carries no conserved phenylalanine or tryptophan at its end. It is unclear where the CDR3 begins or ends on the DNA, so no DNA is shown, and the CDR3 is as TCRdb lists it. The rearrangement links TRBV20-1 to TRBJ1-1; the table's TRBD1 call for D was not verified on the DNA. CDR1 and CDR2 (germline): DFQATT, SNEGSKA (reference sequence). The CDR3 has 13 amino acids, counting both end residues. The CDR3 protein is CSPYRGPGTEASL.

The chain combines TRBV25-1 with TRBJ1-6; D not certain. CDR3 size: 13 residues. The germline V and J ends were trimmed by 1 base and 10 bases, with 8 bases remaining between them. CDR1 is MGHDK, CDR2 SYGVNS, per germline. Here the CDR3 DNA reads TGTGCCAGCAGTGAATTATTTCGGTCACCCCTCCACTTT. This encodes CASSELFRSPLHF.

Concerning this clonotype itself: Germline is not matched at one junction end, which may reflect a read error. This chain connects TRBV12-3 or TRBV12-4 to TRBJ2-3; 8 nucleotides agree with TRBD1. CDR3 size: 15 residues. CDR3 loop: CAGSSLQGAKDTQYF. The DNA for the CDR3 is TGTGCCGGCAGTTCATTGCAGGGGGCAAAAGATACGCAGTATTTT.

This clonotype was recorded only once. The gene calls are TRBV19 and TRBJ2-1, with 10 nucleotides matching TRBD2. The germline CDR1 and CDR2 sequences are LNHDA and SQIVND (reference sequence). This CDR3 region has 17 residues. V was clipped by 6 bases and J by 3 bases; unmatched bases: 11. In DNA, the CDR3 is TGTGCCAGTAGACTACAGGCCGGGACTAGCGACTACAATGAGCAGTTCTTC. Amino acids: CASRLQAGTSDYNEQFF.

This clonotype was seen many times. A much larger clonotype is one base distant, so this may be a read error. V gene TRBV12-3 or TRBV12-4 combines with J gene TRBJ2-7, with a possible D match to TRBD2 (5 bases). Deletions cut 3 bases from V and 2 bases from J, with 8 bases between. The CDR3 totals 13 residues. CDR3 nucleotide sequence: TGTGCCAGCAGTTTCGGGATCGCCTACGAGCAGTACTTC. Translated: CASSFGIAYEQYF.

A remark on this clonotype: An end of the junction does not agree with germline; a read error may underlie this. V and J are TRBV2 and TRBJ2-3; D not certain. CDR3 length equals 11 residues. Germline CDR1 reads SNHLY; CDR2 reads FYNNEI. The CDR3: CAGSEMDTQYF. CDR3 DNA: TGTGCCGGCAGTGAAATGGATACGCAGTATTTT.